This passage covers 31 T cell receptor beta chains from one sample sequenced in a study of T cell responses to AZD1222 COVID-19 vaccine. Generated by immunoSEQ multiplex PCR, the TCRdb table keeps only in-frame clones and is missing some. The sample includes some 150,000 clones, roughly nine tenths of them seen just once. The input for sequencing was peripheral blood, taken after recovery from COVID-19. Receptors originate from an adult who had recovered from COVID-19.

This clone occurred once. J is TRBJ2-3 and V is TRBV29-1; D remains ambiguous. Deletions cut 1 base from V and 4 bases from J, with 12 bases between. CDR1 is SQVTM and CDR2 is ANQGSEA in the germline V gene. The CDR3 covers 14 residues. The DNA of the CDR3 is TGCAGCGTTGAAGGGGCCCCCGCGGCAGATACGCAGTATTTT. It yields the protein CSVEGAPAADTQYF.

The chain carries TRBV2 and TRBJ2-3; possible D gene TRBD2, 6 bases. The germline V gene has CDR1 SNHLY and CDR2 FYNNEI. Trimming took 6 bases from V and 8 from J, leaving 15 bases between them. This CDR3 has 13 residues. CDR3 protein: CASRGTGSPTQYF. The CDR3 nucleotides are TGTGCCAGCAGGGGAACCGGGAGCCCTACGCAGTATTTT.

CDR3 in DNA: TGTGCCAGCAGCTCCACCGGACAGGGGGCCCGCGGGGGCATGAACACTGAAGCTTTCTTT. It translates to CASSSTGQGARGGMNTEAFF. The chain combines TRBV6-6 with TRBJ1-1, with 11 bases matching TRBD1. The V gene's germline CDR1 is MNHNY and CDR2 SVGAGI (reference sequence). V trimming: 6 bases; J trimming: 0 bases; junction bases outside the gene matches: 18. The CDR3 sequence is 20 residues long.

The chain employs TRBV4-1 and TRBJ1-4; D possibly corresponds to TRBD1 (5 bases). V dropped 1 base and J dropped 2 bases, with 23 bases sitting between them. CDR1 MGHRA and CDR2 YSYEKL come from the germline V gene. The CDR3 runs 20 residues. The CDR3 here is CASSQGGVTLLRNTNEKLFF. The DNA for the CDR3 is TGCGCCAGCAGCCAAGGAGGGGTAACTTTACTTAGAAACACTAATGAAAAACTGTTTTTT.

The V gene is TRBV28, the J gene TRBJ1-3; a possible D gene is TRBD1 (6 bases). This CDR3 has 16 residues. V was pared by 6 bases and J by 4 bases, with 19 bases between. The germline V gene has CDR1 MDHEN and CDR2 SYDVKM. The DNA of the CDR3 is TGTGCCAGCAGGAGTGGGAACAGGGTGGCCGGAAACACCATATATTTT. Encoded protein: CASRSGNRVAGNTIYF.

This chain links TRBV19 with TRBJ1-2; D gene unclear. The CDR3 extends over 13 amino acids. The germline V and J ends were trimmed by 3 bases and 4 bases, with 9 bases remaining between them. Germline assignment: CDR1 LNHDA and CDR2 SQIVND (reference sequence). CDR3 residues: CASSMGAGYGYTF. The CDR3 DNA follows: TGTGCCAGTAGTATGGGAGCAGGCTATGGCTACACCTTC.

Points on this clone: The junction departs from germline at one end; a sequencing error may be responsible. The V gene is TRBV7-9, the J gene TRBJ2-5, with D perhaps matching TRBD1 or TRBD2 (5 bases each). The CDR3 has 17 amino acids. Germline V gives CDR1 SEHNR, CDR2 FQNEAQ (reference sequence). The CDR3 coding sequence is TGTGCCAGCAGCCTAGCTGCAATAGGGGCGGAAAAGGTGACCCAGTACTTC. It translates to CASSLAAIGAEKVTQYF.

This chain joins TRBV5-1 and TRBJ1-6, with 8 positions matching TRBD1. Germline V gene data show CDR1 as SGHRS and CDR2 as YFSETQ. The CDR3 contains 15 residues. Trimming at V came to 3 bases and at J to 6 bases, leaving 5 bases not matched to a gene. For the CDR3, the DNA is TGCGCCAGCAGCTGGAAACAGGGGGGTAATTCACCCCTCCACTTT. It encodes CASSWKQGGNSPLHF.

This clone was observed a few times. This chain links TRBV5-4 with TRBJ1-2; no reliable D call. The CDR3 covers 14 residues. Trimming pared 7 bases from V and 2 bases from J, leaving 15 bases between. Germline CDR1 SGHNT, CDR2 YYREEE (reference sequence). The CDR3 DNA follows: TGTGCCAGCGGAGGCAGTGGGGAGAACTATGGCTACACCTTC. Protein product: CASGGSGENYGYTF.

The V and J genes are TRBV7-2 and TRBJ1-2; D uncertain. CDR3 size: 15 residues. With 2 bases removed from V and 2 bases from J, the gap between germline ends came to 12 bases. Germline lookup yields CDR1 SGHTA and CDR2 FQGNSA. The CDR3 bases are TGTGCCAGCAGCTTACCCAGAGGCGGGAACTATGGCTACACCTTC. Amino acids: CASSLPRGGNYGYTF.

This sequence joins TRBV13 and TRBJ2-7, with 9 bases that match TRBD1. The CDR3 sequence is 15 residues long. With 0 bases clipped from V and 4 bases from J, the junction kept 4 bases outside the gene matches. Germline CDR1 reads PRHDT; CDR2 reads FYEKMQ (reference sequence). The CDR3 nucleotides are TGTGCCAGCAGCTTAGGGTCCGACAGGGGGTACGAGCAGTACTTC. Protein: CASSLGSDRGYEQYF. Full variable domain (outside the CDR3, taken from reference TRBV13 and TRBJ2-7): AAGVIQSPRHLIKEKRETATLKCYPIPRHDTVYWYQQGPGQDPQFLISFYEKMQSDKGSIPDRFSAQQFSDYHSELNMSSLELGDSALYFCASSLGSDRGYEQYFGPGTRLTVT.

V is TRBV5-4 and J is TRBJ2-7; 15 bases line up with TRBD2. The CDR3 spans 17 residues. In germline, CDR1 is SGHNT, CDR2 YYREEE (reference sequence). V shed 3 bases and J 6 bases; nucleotides not matched to a gene: 10. Here the CDR3 DNA reads TGTGCCAGCAGCTGGGGACACGGGACTAGCGGGAGGTCCGAGCAGTACTTC. Translating it yields CASSWGHGTSGRSEQYF.

This clone has just a few counts. In DNA form, the CDR3 reads TGTGCCAGCAGTTCAAGAACAGGGGGGGATCAGCCCCAGCATTTT. It translates to CASSSRTGGDQPQHF. V and J are TRBV27 and TRBJ1-5; 8 bases are a match to TRBD1. V was clipped by 4 bases and J by 5 bases; unmatched bases: 7. Germline V CDR1 and CDR2: MNHEY, SMNVEV (reference sequence). This CDR3 contains 15 residues.

This clone occurred once. The chain recombines TRBV6-5 with TRBJ1-1, with D possibly TRBD1 on 5 matching bases. CDR3 length: 13 amino acids. CDR1 is MNHEY, CDR2 SVGAGI, per germline. V lost 4 bases and J 2 bases, leaving 8 bases between the germline ends. This chain's CDR3 is CASSWTFNTEAFF. CDR3 DNA: TGTGCCAGCAGTTGGACATTTAACACTGAAGCTTTCTTT.

V and J are TRBV25-1 and TRBJ2-5; 7 nucleotides line up with TRBD1. The germline V gene has CDR1 MGHDK and CDR2 SYGVNS. Trimming removed 0 bases from V and 9 bases from J; junction bases left unmatched: 1. The CDR3 is 12 amino acids. The CDR3 DNA follows: TGTGCCAGCAGTGAATATACAGGGGCCCAGTACTTC. Translating gives CASSEYTGAQYF.

The J gene is TRBJ1-2, the V gene TRBV19; 10 bases are a match to TRBD1. Trimming took 7 bases from V and 3 from J; bases not matched to a gene: 8. The germline V gene has CDR1 LNHDA and CDR2 SQIVND (reference sequence). CDR3 length: 15 amino acids. Here the CDR3 reads CASNPPGTGDYGYTF. The CDR3 DNA reads as TGTGCCAGTAACCCCCCTGGGACAGGGGACTATGGCTACACCTTC.

The J gene is TRBJ2-3, the V gene TRBV19, with 7 bases aligning to TRBD1. V gave up 2 bases and J gave up 4 bases; unmatched junction bases: 6. CDR3 size: 15 residues. Germline loops: CDR1 LNHDA, CDR2 SQIVND (reference sequence). The CDR3 nucleotides read TGTGCCAGTAGTATAAGACAGGGTGGGGCAGATACGCAGTATTTT. Translation gives CASSIRQGGADTQYF.

The rearrangement links TRBV27 to TRBJ2-5; perhaps TRBD1 as D (7 bases). Trimming took off 6 bases at V and 5 bases at J, with 25 bases between the two ends. The germline V gene encodes CDR1 MNHEY and CDR2 SMNVEV (reference sequence). The CDR3 has 17 residues. CDR3 region: CASRARGTREWRETQYF. CDR3 in DNA: TGTGCCAGCAGGGCCAGGGGGACCCGGGAGTGGAGGGAGACCCAGTACTTC.

This clone was found once. The rearrangement links TRBV29-1 to TRBJ2-2, with no clear D. Germline CDR1 and CDR2: SQVTM and ANQGSEA. V gave up 6 bases and J gave up 0 bases, with 8 bases separating them. The CDR3 has 13 residues. Here the CDR3 DNA reads TGCAGCGTCGGACGGACGAACACCGGGGAGCTGTTTTTT. Its translation is CSVGRTNTGELFF.

The rearrangement uses TRBV7-9 and TRBJ2-1; D might be TRBD2 (5 bases). The germline gives CDR1 SEHNR, CDR2 FQNEAQ (reference sequence). CDR3 length: 13 amino acids. Trimming stripped 6 bases from V and 7 bases from J, with 13 bases between. The CDR3 DNA follows: TGTGCCAGCAGGACTACTTGGACTAATGAGCAGTTCTTC. Translation gives CASRTTWTNEQFF.

This clone has just one count. The chain recombines TRBV6-5 with TRBJ1-1, with a tentative D call TRBD1 (5 bases). CDR3 size: 14 residues. Between the trimmed V and J ends, which lost 5 bases and 2 bases, there was a span of 12 bases. The germline V gene encodes CDR1 MNHEY and CDR2 SVGAGI. The CDR3 loop reads CASSRPQGNTEAFF. In DNA form, the CDR3 reads TGTGCCAGCAGTCGGCCTCAGGGTAACACTGAAGCTTTCTTT.

The chain uses TRBV7-6 and TRBJ2-1, with D perhaps TRBD2 (5 bases). The germline gives CDR1 SGHVS, CDR2 FNYEAQ. V was pared by 4 bases and J by 4 bases, with 8 bases between. CDR3 length: 13 residues. CDR3 residues: CASSSSGYNEQFF. CDR3 DNA sequence: TGTGCCAGCAGCTCGTCGGGATACAATGAGCAGTTCTTC.

This clone was detected many times. The chain employs TRBV2 and TRBJ1-4; 7 bases map to TRBD1. CDR1 is SNHLY, CDR2 FYNNEI, per germline. V was pared by 4 bases and J by 7 bases, with 6 bases of the junction left unmatched. The CDR3 contains 14 residues. The CDR3 DNA reads TGTGCCAGCAGTGGACAGGGAGCGGGTGAAAAACTGTTTTTT. Translation gives CASSGQGAGEKLFF.

V is TRBV11-2 and J is TRBJ2-1; D is unresolved. The germline V gene encodes CDR1 SGHAT and CDR2 FQNNGV. The CDR3 contains 13 residues. The ends were cut back, 5 bases at V and 3 bases at J, with 8 bases in the middle. The CDR3 reads CASSLRIYNEQFF. The CDR3 DNA is TGTGCCAGCAGCCTACGAATCTACAATGAGCAGTTCTTC.

This clone occurred once. The rearrangement links TRBV6-2 or TRBV6-3 to TRBJ1-2, with D hard to call. V shed 3 bases and J shed 1 base, with 21 bases lying between them. Germline V gene sequence: CDR1 MNHEY, CDR2 SVGEGT. CDR3 length equals 18 residues. The chain's CDR3 is CASSYRADHSSFNYGYTF. The CDR3 nucleotides read TGTGCCAGCAGTTATCGGGCGGATCACTCCTCCTTTAACTATGGCTACACCTTC.

This chain joins TRBV28 and TRBJ2-1; 11 bases are a match to TRBD2. The CDR3 spans 18 residues. The V gene's germline CDR1 is MDHEN and CDR2 SYDVKM. V shed 1 base, J shed 0 bases, and the junction held 5 bases outside the gene matches. The chain's CDR3 is CASSLLAGGKSSYNEQFF. The CDR3 bases are TGTGCCAGCAGTTTATTAGCGGGAGGGAAGAGCTCCTACAATGAGCAGTTCTTC.

The V call is TRBV6-5, the J call TRBJ1-5; unclear D gene. Per germline, CDR1 MNHEY and CDR2 SVGAGI. This CDR3 comprises 13 residues. V lost 4 bases, J lost 0 bases, and 4 bases lay in between. In nucleotides, the CDR3 is TGTGCCAGCAGTTTGAATAGCAATCAGCCCCAGCATTTT. Its translation is CASSLNSNQPQHF.

The V gene is TRBV11-2, the J gene TRBJ2-3; the match to TRBD2 covers 11 bases. CDR3 length equals 17 residues. Germline V gene sequence: CDR1 SGHAT, CDR2 FQNNGV. The trim removed 6 bases at V and 3 bases at J, leaving 11 bases unmatched. CDR3 nucleotides: TGTGCCAGCAGTCGACCTCCGGGACTAGCGGATACAGATACGCAGTATTTT. Translation: CASSRPPGLADTDTQYF.

This chain connects TRBV19 to TRBJ1-6; D unresolved. Looked up from germline, CDR1 is LNHDA and CDR2 is SQIVND (reference sequence). The CDR3 runs to 15 residues. Trimming removed 7 bases at V and 7 bases at J, with 17 bases between. The CDR3 sequence is CASTYALGRNSPLHF. Here the CDR3 DNA reads TGTGCCAGTACCTACGCACTTGGGAGGAATTCACCCCTCCACTTT.

The V call is TRBV5-4, the J call TRBJ1-1, with D unclear. This CDR3 has 14 residues. From germline, CDR1 is SGHNT and CDR2 YYREEE (reference sequence). Trimming took 1 base from V and 1 from J, leaving 8 bases between them. Written as DNA, the CDR3 is TGTGCCAGCAGCTTGACCGCCTCGAACACTGAAGCTTTCTTT. It specifies CASSLTASNTEAFF.

The chain combines TRBV7-2 with TRBJ2-2; TRBD1 aligns across 9 bases. V was pared by 4 bases and J by 7 bases, with 7 bases of the junction left unmatched. This CDR3 region has 15 residues. The germline V gene has CDR1 SGHTA and CDR2 FQGNSA. The CDR3 reads CASSYNRGRGGELFF. DNA for the CDR3: TGTGCCAGCAGCTATAACAGGGGGCGCGGCGGGGAGCTGTTTTTT.